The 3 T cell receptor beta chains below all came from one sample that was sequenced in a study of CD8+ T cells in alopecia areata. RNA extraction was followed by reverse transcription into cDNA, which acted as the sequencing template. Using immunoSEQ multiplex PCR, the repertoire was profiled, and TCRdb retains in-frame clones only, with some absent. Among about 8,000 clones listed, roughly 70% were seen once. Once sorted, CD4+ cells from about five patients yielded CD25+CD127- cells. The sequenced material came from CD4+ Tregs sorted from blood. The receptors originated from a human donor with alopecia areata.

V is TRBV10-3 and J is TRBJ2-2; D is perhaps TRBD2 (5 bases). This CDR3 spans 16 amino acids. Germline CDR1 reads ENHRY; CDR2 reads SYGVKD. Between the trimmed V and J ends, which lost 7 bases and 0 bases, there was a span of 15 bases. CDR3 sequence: CAITSRPLPNTGELFF. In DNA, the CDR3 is TGTGCCATCACTAGCAGACCACTGCCGAACACCGGGGAGCTGTTTTTT.

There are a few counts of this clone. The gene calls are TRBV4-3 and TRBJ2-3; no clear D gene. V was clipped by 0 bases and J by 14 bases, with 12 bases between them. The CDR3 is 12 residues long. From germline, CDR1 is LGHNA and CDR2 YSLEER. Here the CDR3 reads CASSQDRLVTYF. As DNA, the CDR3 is TGCGCCAGCAGCCAAGATAGGCTCGTTACGTATTTT.

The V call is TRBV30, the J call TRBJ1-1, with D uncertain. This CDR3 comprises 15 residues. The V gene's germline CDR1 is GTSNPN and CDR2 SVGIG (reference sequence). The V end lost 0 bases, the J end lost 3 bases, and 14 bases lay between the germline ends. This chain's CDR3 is CAWSVLYIGDTEAFF. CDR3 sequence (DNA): TGTGCCTGGAGTGTACTGTATATCGGGGACACTGAAGCTTTCTTT.